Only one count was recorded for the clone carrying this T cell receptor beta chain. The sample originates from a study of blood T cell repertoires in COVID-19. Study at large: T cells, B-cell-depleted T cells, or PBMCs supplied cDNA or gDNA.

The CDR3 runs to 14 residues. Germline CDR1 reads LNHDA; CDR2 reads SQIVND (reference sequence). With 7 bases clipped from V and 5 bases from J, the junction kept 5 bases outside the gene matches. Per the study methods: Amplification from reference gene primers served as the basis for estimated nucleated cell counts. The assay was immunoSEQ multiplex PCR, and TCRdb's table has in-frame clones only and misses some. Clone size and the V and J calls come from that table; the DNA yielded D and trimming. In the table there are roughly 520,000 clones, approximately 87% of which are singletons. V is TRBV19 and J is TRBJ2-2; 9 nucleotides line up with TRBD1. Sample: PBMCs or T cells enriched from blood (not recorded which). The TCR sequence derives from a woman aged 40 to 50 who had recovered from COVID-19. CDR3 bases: TGTGCCAGTAAAAGGGGGACAGGGACCGGGGAGCTGTTTTTT. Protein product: CASKRGTGTGELFF.